Included here is one TCR beta chain sequence, with context. This sample stems from a study of cytomegalovirus exposure and HLA in healthy donors. PCR used 60 Vbeta primers and 13 Jbeta primers. The protocol was immunoSEQ multiplex PCR, while the TCRdb copy is restricted to in-frame clones and leaves out a portion. There are approximately 120,000 clones in the sample; roughly 76% occur only once, and roughly 8% lies in the top ten. The CDR3 has 14 amino acids. V lost 0 bases and J 5 bases, leaving 9 bases between the germline ends. Germline CDR1 SGHRS, CDR2 YFSETQ. The receptor comes from a woman in her forties or fifties in good health and CMV-seropositive. The sample comprised PBMCs. The chain couples TRBV5-1 to TRBJ1-5, with TRBD1 as a possible D gene (6 bases). The DNA for the CDR3 is TGCGCCAGCAGCTTGGGGCCAGGGGATCAGCCCCAGCATTTT. Translating gives CASSLGPGDQPQHF.